Below, 18 T cell receptor beta chains from the same sample are listed, as sequenced in a study of blood T cells in healthy people across ages. The second PCR ran roughly 7 to 12 cycles with a sample-barcoded 5' primer and J-beta primers. One entry per CDR3 protein results from TCRdb running MiXCR on the 5' RACE reads. Of over 600,000 distinct CDR3 sequences listed, 56% are singletons. Sequenced input: blood. The receptors come from a man in his forties in good health.

The gene calls are TRBV27 and TRBJ2-4; the match to TRBD2 covers 14 bases. The CDR3 length is 15 residues. V shed 3 bases, J shed 13 bases, and the junction held 8 bases outside the gene matches. CDR1 MNHEY and CDR2 SMNVEV come from the germline V gene (reference sequence). The chain's CDR3 is CASSFGTSGSDEQYF. CDR3 DNA sequence: TGTGCCAGCAGTTTTGGGACTAGCGGGAGTGATGAGCAGTACTTC.

The chain recombines TRBV5-1 with TRBJ2-7; D not resolved. Germline CDR1 is SGHRS and CDR2 is YFSETQ. The CDR3 consists of 15 residues. Between the trimmed V and J ends, which lost 0 bases and 3 bases, there was a span of 13 bases. In DNA, the CDR3 is TGCGCCAGCAGCTTGGCCGATCGTGACGACTACGAGCAGTACTTC. It is translated as CASSLADRDDYEQYF. The whole variable domain, remainder taken from reference TRBV5-1 and TRBJ2-7, is KAGVTQTPRYLIKTRGQQVTLSCSPISGHRSVSWYQQTPGQGLQFLFEYFSETQRNKGNFPGRFSGRQFSNSRSEMNVSTLELGDSALYLCASSLADRDDYEQYFGPGTRLTVT.

In its sample, this clonotype was seen once. The rearrangement uses TRBV28 and TRBJ1-1; D unclear. Germline CDR1 MDHEN, CDR2 SYDVKM. CDR3 size: 17 residues. The V end was cut by 3 bases, the J end by 3 bases, with 20 bases between. The CDR3 region is CASSFFHRVGIDTEAFF. CDR3 sequence (DNA): TGTGCCAGCAGTTTCTTCCACCGGGTGGGGATTGACACTGAAGCTTTCTTT.

This clonotype was detected a few times. V and J are TRBV4-1 and TRBJ2-4; D may be TRBD2 (5 bases). The CDR3 extends over 15 amino acids. V was pared by 0 bases and J by 1 base, with 7 bases between. Germline V lookup: CDR1 MGHRA, CDR2 YSYEKL. DNA of the CDR3: TGCGCCAGCAGCCAAGAAGCGGTGGCCAAAAACATTCAGTACTTC. This gives the protein CASSQEAVAKNIQYF.

The chain carries TRBV2 and TRBJ1-4; the match to TRBD1 covers 9 bases. The trim removed 4 bases at V and 4 bases at J, leaving 10 bases unmatched. The germline V gene has CDR1 SNHLY and CDR2 FYNNEI. This CDR3 comprises 17 residues. The CDR3: CASSGTTGGAYNEKLFF. In nucleotides, the CDR3 is TGTGCCAGCAGTGGAACCACAGGGGGCGCATATAATGAAAAACTGTTTTTT.

V and J are TRBV7-2 and TRBJ2-4; D remains ambiguous. Germline V gives CDR1 SGHTA, CDR2 FQGNSA. There are 12 residues in the CDR3. Trimming pared 6 bases from V and 10 bases from J, leaving 13 bases between. The CDR3 spells CASSRLNGIQYF. CDR3 DNA: TGTGCCAGCAGTCGGCTTAATGGGATTCAGTACTTC.

The genes are TRBV4-3 and TRBJ2-7, with a tentative D call TRBD2 (5 bases). This CDR3 spans 14 amino acids. Trimming removed 1 base from V and 3 bases from J, with 10 bases in between. In germline, CDR1 is LGHNA, CDR2 YSLEER. The CDR3 DNA is TGCGCCAGCAGCCAAGTCCAGGAGGACTACGAGCAGTACTTC. Protein: CASSQVQEDYEQYF.

This clonotype has just a few counts. In DNA form, the CDR3 reads TGTGCCAGCAGCGTACAGGGAAACACAGATACGCAGTATTTT. As protein: CASSVQGNTDTQYF. The V gene is TRBV9, the J gene TRBJ2-3, with a tentative D call TRBD1 (5 bases). The CDR3 sequence is 14 residues long. V was trimmed by 1 base and J by 2 bases, leaving 8 bases between them. CDR1 is SGDLS and CDR2 is YYNGEE in the germline V gene.

The J gene is TRBJ1-6, the V gene TRBV4-3; 11 nucleotides match TRBD1. The CDR3 totals 16 residues. From germline, CDR1 is LGHNA and CDR2 YSLEER. J lost 9 bases, V lost 5 bases, and 9 bases had no gene match. This CDR3 reads CASSSQGTGGFSPLHF. CDR3 nucleotide sequence: TGCGCCAGCAGCTCCCAAGGGACAGGGGGTTTTTCACCCCTCCACTTT.

The gene calls are TRBV10-2 and TRBJ2-5, with TRBD2 matching over 7 bases. The V gene end was trimmed by 7 bases and the J gene end by 3 bases; junction bases not matched to a gene: 5. Per the germline V gene, CDR1 is WSHSY and CDR2 is SAAADI. This CDR3 comprises 13 residues. CDR3 sequence (DNA): TGCGCCAGCAAGTTTGCGGGAGAAGAGACCCAGTACTTC. Residues: CASKFAGEETQYF.

In this sample, this clonotype turned up a few times. This chain's CDR3 is CASSRGPSSYEQYF. The CDR3 DNA follows: TGTGCCAGCAGTCGGGGACCTAGCTCCTACGAGCAGTACTTC. The rearrangement uses TRBV2 and TRBJ2-7; tentatively, D is TRBD1 or TRBD2 (5 bases each). Germline assignment: CDR1 SNHLY and CDR2 FYNNEI. The CDR3 is 14 amino acids. V lost 5 bases and J 0 bases, leaving 11 bases between the germline ends.

V is TRBV15 and J is TRBJ2-5, with TRBD1 matching 10 bases. This CDR3 contains 16 residues. The ends lost 2 bases at V and 5 bases at J; junction bases unmatched: 8. CDR1 and CDR2 (germline): LNHNV, YYDKDF (reference sequence). CDR3 residues: CATSRQETGGAETQYF. In DNA form, the CDR3 reads TGTGCCACCAGCAGACAAGAGACAGGGGGCGCGGAGACCCAGTACTTC.

The V gene is TRBV15, the J gene TRBJ2-7, with D hard to call. The ends were cut back, 1 base at V and 4 bases at J, with 8 bases in the middle. CDR3 length equals 13 residues. Looked up from germline, CDR1 is LNHNV and CDR2 is YYDKDF (reference sequence). In nucleotides, the CDR3 is TGTGCCACCAGCAGAGCGGGCAGGTACGAGCAGTACTTC. Translated, it gives CATSRAGRYEQYF.

The genes are TRBV27 and TRBJ2-7; D not certain. V shed 5 bases and J shed 3 bases, with 17 bases lying between them. Germline V gene data show CDR1 as MNHEY and CDR2 as SMNVEV (reference sequence). The CDR3 length is 15 residues. The CDR3 DNA follows: TGTGCCAGCAGTCCCTTAGAGTGGGATAACTACGAGCAGTACTTC. Its protein product is CASSPLEWDNYEQYF.

This clonotype has just a few counts. V gene TRBV20-1 combines with J gene TRBJ2-7, with D possibly called TRBD1 or TRBD2 (5 bases each). Germline V gene lookup returns CDR1 DFQATT and CDR2 SNEGSKA (reference sequence). The CDR3 length is 14 residues. V was pared by 6 bases and J by 0 bases, with 15 bases between. CDR3: CSAVRGGSSYEQYF. The CDR3 DNA follows: TGCAGTGCCGTACGGGGCGGAAGCTCCTACGAGCAGTACTTC.

The chain joins TRBV5-1 to TRBJ2-5; a possible D gene is TRBD2 (6 bases). The germline V and J ends were trimmed by 2 bases and 1 base, with 12 bases remaining between them. There are 15 residues in the CDR3. Germline assignment: CDR1 SGHRS and CDR2 YFSETQ. CDR3 DNA: TGCGCCAGCAGCTTAAGGGACTTTGCCCAAGAGACCCAGTACTTC. Residues: CASSLRDFAQETQYF.

This clonotype was detected a few times. This chain links TRBV5-1 with TRBJ1-5, with 9 bases identical to TRBD1. The length of the CDR3 is 15 residues. CDR1 and CDR2 from the germline V gene are SGHRS and YFSETQ. The J segment lost 5 bases and the V segment lost 5 bases, leaving 8 bases of the junction unmatched. CDR3 coding DNA: TGCGCCAGCAGTTCGGGACAGGGAAAAGATCAGCCCCAGCATTTT. Protein product: CASSSGQGKDQPQHF.

The rearrangement uses TRBV27 and TRBJ2-2, with D perhaps matching TRBD2 (5 bases). The CDR3 covers 12 residues. With 8 bases removed from V and 7 bases from J, the gap between germline ends came to 11 bases. CDR1 is MNHEY and CDR2 is SMNVEV in the germline V gene (reference sequence). Written as DNA, the CDR3 is TGTGCCAGCCACACCGCGGGCGGGGAGCTGTTTTTT. As protein: CASHTAGGELFF.